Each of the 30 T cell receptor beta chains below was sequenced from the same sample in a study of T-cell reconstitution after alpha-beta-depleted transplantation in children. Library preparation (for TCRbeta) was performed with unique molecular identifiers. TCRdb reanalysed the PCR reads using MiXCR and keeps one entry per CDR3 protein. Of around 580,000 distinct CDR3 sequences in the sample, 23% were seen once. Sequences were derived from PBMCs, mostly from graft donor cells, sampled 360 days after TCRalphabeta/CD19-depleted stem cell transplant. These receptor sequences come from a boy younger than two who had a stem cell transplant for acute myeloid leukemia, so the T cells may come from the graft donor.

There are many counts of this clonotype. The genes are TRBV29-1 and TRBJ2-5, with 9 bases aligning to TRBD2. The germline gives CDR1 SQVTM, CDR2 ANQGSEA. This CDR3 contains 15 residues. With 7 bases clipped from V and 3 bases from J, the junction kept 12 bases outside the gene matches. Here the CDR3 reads CSAHRGGASKETQYF. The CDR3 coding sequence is TGCAGCGCCCATCGCGGGGGGGCGTCCAAAGAGACCCAGTACTTC.

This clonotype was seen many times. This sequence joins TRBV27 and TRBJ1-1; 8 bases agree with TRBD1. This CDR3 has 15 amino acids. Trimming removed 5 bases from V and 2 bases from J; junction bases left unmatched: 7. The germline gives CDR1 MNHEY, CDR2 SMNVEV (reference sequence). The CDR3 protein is CASSPKDRVNTEAFF. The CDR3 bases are TGTGCCAGCAGTCCGAAGGACAGGGTTAACACTGAAGCTTTCTTT.

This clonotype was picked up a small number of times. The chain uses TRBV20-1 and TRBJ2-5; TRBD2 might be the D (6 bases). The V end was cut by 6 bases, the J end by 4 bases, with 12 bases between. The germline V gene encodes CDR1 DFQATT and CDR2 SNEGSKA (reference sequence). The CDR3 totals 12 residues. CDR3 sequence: CSAPAGLETQYF. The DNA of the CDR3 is TGCAGTGCCCCGGCGGGGCTAGAGACCCAGTACTTC.

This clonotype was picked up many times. CDR3 sequence (DNA): TGCAGCGTTAAGGGGAACTCGAGGTACAATGAGCAGTTCTTC. Translating gives CSVKGNSRYNEQFF. The chain combines TRBV29-1 with TRBJ2-1; tentatively, D is TRBD1 (5 bases). The CDR3 has 14 amino acids. Germline-derived CDR1 and CDR2 are SQVTM and ANQGSEA. The V gene lost 5 bases and the J gene lost 4 bases, with 15 bases spanning the gap.

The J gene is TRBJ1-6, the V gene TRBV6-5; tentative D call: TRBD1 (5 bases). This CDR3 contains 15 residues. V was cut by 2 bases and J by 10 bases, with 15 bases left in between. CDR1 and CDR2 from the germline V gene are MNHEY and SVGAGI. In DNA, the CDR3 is TGTGCCAGCAGTTACGGGGCAGGCCCGGGGTCACCCCTCCACTTT. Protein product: CASSYGAGPGSPLHF.

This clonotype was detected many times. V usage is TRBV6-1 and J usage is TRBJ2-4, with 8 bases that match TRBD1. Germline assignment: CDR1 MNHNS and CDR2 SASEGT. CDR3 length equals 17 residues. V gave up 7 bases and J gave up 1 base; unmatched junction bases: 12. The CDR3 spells CASTYPDRVLAKNIQYF. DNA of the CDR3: TGTGCCAGCACCTACCCGGACAGGGTTCTTGCCAAAAACATTCAGTACTTC.

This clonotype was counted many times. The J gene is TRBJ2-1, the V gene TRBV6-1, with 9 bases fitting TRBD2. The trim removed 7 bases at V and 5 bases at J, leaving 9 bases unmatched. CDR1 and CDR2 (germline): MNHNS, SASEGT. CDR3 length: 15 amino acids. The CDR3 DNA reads TGTGCCAGCAAGTCTGGACTAGCGTTCCACAATGAGCAGTTCTTC. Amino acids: CASKSGLAFHNEQFF.

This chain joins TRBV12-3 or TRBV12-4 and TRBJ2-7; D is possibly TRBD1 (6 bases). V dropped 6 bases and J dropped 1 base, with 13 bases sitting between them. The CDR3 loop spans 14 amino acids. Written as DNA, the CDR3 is TGTGCCAGCAGCCCCTCGGGACAATCCTACGAGCAGTACTTC. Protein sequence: CASSPSGQSYEQYF.

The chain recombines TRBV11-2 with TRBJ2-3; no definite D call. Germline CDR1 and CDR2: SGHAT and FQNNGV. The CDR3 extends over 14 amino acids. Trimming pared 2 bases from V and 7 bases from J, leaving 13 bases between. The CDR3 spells CASSLFGKDHTQYF. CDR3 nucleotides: TGTGCCAGCAGCTTATTCGGAAAAGACCATACGCAGTATTTT.

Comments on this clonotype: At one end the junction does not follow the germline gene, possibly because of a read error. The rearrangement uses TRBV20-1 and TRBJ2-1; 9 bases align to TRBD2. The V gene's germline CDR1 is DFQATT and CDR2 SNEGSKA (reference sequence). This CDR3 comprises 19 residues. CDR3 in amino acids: CCARDLAGGRSSSYNEQFF. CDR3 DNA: TGCTGTGCTAGAGATCTTGCGGGGGGGAGATCGAGCTCCTACAATGAGCAGTTCTTC.

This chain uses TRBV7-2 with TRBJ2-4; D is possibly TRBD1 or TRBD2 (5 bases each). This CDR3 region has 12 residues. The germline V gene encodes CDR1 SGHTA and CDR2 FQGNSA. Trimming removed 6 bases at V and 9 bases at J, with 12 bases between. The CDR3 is CASRLQRGIQYF. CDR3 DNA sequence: TGTGCCAGCAGACTGCAGAGGGGCATTCAGTACTTC.

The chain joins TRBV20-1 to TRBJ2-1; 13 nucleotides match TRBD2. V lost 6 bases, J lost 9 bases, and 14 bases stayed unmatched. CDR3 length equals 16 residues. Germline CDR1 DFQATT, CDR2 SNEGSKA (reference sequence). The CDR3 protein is CSAARSTSGGAGEQFF. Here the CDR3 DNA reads TGCAGTGCCGCCCGCAGTACTAGCGGGGGGGCCGGTGAGCAGTTCTTC.

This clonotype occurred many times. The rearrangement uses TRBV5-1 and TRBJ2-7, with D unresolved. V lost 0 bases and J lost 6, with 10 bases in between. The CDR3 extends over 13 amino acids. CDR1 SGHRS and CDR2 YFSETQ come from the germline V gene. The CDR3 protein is CASSLEPGVEQYF. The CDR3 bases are TGCGCCAGCAGCTTGGAGCCTGGGGTCGAGCAGTACTTC.

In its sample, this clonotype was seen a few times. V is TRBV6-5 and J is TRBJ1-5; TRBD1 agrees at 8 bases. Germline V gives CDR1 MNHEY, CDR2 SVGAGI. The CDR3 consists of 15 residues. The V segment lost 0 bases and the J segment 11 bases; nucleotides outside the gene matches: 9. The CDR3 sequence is CASSYSGTGLTAQHF. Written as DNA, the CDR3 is TGTGCCAGCAGTTACTCCGGGACAGGTCTGACGGCCCAGCATTTT.

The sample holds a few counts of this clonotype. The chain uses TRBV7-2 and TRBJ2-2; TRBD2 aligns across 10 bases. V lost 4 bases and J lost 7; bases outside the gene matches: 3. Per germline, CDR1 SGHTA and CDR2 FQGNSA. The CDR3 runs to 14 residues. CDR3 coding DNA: TGTGCCAGCAGCTCTAGCGGGGGTAACGGGGAGCTGTTTTTT. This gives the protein CASSSSGGNGELFF.

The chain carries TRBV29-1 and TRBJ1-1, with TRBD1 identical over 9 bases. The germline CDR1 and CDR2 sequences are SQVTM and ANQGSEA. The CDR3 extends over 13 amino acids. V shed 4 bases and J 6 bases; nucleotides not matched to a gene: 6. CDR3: CSVVGTGRSEAFF. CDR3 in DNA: TGCAGCGTTGTGGGGACAGGGCGGTCTGAAGCTTTCTTT.

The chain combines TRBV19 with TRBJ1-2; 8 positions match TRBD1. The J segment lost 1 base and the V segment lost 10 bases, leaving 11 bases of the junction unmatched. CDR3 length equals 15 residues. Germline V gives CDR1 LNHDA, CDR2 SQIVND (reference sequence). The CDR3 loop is CATRQGRNFNYGYTF. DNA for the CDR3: TGTGCCACCAGACAGGGGAGAAATTTTAACTATGGCTACACCTTC.

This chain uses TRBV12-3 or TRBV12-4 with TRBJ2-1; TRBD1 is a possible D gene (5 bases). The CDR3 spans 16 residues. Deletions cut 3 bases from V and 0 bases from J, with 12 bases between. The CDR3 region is CASSFRGPSSYNEQFF. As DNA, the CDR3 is TGTGCCAGCAGTTTTAGGGGCCCATCCTCCTACAATGAGCAGTTCTTC.

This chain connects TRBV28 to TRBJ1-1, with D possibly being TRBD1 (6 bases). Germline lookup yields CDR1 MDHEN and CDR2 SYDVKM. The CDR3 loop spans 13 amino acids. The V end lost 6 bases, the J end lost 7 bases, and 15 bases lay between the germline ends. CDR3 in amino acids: CASSAGATYEAFF. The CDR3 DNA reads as TGTGCCAGCAGCGCAGGGGCCACTTATGAAGCTTTCTTT.

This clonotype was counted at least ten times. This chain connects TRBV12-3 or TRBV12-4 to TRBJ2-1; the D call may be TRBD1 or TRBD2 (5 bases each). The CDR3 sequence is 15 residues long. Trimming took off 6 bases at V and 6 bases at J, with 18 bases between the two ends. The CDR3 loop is CASSYRDPAGNEQFF. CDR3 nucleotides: TGTGCCAGCAGCTACCGGGACCCGGCTGGCAATGAGCAGTTCTTC.

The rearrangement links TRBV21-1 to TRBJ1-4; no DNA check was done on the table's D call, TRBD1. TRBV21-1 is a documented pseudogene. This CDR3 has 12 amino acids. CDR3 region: CASEAGGEKLFF. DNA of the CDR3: TGTGCCAGCGAGGCAGGAGGCGAAAAACTGTTTTTT.

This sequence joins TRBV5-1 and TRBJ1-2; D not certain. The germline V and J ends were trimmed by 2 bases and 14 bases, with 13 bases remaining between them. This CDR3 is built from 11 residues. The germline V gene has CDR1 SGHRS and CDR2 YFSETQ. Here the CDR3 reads CASSLGGPRTF. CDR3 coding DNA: TGCGCCAGCAGCTTAGGTGGACCGCGGACCTTC.

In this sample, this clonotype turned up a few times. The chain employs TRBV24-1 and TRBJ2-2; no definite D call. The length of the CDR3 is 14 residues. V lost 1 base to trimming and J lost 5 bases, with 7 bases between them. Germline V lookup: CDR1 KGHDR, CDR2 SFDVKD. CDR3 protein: CATSDFGITGELFF. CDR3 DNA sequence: TGTGCCACCAGTGATTTCGGCATAACCGGGGAGCTGTTTTTT.

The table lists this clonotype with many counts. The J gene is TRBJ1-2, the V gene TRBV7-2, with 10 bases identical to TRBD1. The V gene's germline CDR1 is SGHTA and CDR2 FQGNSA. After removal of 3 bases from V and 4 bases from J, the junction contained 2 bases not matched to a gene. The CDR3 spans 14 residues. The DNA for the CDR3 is TGTGCCAGCAGCTTGACAGGGGGCCTCTATGGCTACACCTTC. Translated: CASSLTGGLYGYTF.

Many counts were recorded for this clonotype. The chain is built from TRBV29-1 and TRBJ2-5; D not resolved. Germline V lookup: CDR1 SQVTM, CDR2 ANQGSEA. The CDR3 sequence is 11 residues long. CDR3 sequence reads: CATGPAETQYF. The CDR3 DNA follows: TGCGCAACTGGTCCTGCGGAGACCCAGTACTTC.

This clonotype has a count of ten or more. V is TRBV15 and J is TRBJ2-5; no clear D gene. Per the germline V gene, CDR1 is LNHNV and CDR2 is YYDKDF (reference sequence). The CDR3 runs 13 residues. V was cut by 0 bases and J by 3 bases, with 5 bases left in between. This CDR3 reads CATSRDVEETQYF. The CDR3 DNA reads TGTGCCACCAGCAGAGATGTTGAAGAGACCCAGTACTTC.

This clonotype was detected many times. CDR3 in amino acids: CSVPQVTQYF. CDR3 in DNA: TGCAGTGTACCCCAGGTTACGCAGTATTTT. The J gene is TRBJ2-3, the V gene TRBV20-1; no clear D. The CDR3 runs to 10 residues. CDR1 DFQATT and CDR2 SNEGSKA come from the germline V gene (reference sequence). V lost 7 bases and J lost 8, with 10 bases in between.

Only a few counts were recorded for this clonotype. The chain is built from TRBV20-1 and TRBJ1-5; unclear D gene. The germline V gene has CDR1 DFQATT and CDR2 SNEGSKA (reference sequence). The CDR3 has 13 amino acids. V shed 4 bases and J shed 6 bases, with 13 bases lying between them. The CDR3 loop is CSAKGEYGQPQHF. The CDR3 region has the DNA TGCAGTGCTAAGGGAGAGTACGGTCAGCCCCAGCATTTT.

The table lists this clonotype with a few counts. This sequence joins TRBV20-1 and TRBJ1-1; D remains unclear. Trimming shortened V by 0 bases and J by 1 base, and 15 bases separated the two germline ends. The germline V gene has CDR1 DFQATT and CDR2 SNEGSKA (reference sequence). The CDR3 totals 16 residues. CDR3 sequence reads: CSARDQGGFKNTEAFF. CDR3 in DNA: TGCAGTGCTAGAGATCAAGGAGGTTTTAAGAACACTGAAGCTTTCTTT.

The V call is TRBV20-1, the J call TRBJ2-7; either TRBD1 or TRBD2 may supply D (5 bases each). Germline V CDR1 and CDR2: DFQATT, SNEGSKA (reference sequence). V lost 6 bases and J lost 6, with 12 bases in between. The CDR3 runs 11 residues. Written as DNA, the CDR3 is TGCAGTGCCTTGGGACCTCGCGAGCAGTACGTC. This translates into CSALGPREQYV.